This T cell receptor beta chain was captured in a study of blood T cell repertoires in COVID-19. As for the study in general: Sources were T cells, B-cell-depleted T cells, or PBMCs; the material itself was cDNA or gDNA.

The CDR3 consists of 14 residues. Trimming cost V 4 bases and J 6 bases; bases outside gene matches: 5. Germline V gene data show CDR1 as SGHRS and CDR2 as YFSETQ. In the authors' workflow: Nucleated cell counts were estimated from reference gene primer amplification. TCRdb keeps only in-frame clones here, not all; method: immunoSEQ multiplex PCR. V, J and clone size are taken as reported in that table, and D and trimming were inferred from the DNA itself. The sample lists under 300,000 clones, around nine tenths occurring once. The chain is built from TRBV5-1 and TRBJ2-2, with TRBD1 matching over 8 bases. The sequence was obtained from a woman aged 40-49 years who had recovered from COVID-19. The sample consisted of PBMCs or T cells enriched from blood (not recorded which). CDR3 DNA sequence: TGCGCCAGCAGCCCTGACAGGGGTTCCGGGGAGCTGTTTTTT. It codes for CASSPDRGSGELFF. The entire variable domain, with the rest obtained from reference TRBV5-1 and TRBJ2-2, is as follows: KAGVTQTPRYLIKTRGQQVTLSCSPISGHRSVSWYQQTPGQGLQFLFEYFSETQRNKGNFPGRFSGRQFSNSRSEMNVSTLELGDSALYLCASSPDRGSGELFFGEGSRLTVL.